This T cell receptor (beta chain) originates from a study of OX40 agonist ivuxolimab in advanced cancers. About the study: Ivuxolimab is an agonistic anti-OX40 (CD134) antibody, and patients were treated with it. Patients in dose escalation had liver, melanoma, kidney or head and neck cancers.

Germline CDR1 is SNHLY and CDR2 is FYNNEI. With 4 bases removed from V and 7 bases from J, the gap between germline ends came to 14 bases. The CDR3 spans 14 residues. General study findings and limits: CD8+ T cells were the subset that, on average, had more expanded clones than CD4+.

A note on this clone: Its antigen remains unknown.

Some clones are missing from TCRdb's copy, which holds only in-frame ones; the method was immunoSEQ multiplex PCR. The sample has 95,000 to 100,000 clones; about 92% are singletons. Sequenced here: CD4+ or CD8+ T cells sorted from blood, sampled in a trial of the OX40 agonist ivuxolimab. The clonotype comes from an adult with an advanced solid tumor such as melanoma, head and neck, liver or kidney cancer. V usage is TRBV2 and J usage is TRBJ1-3, with D hard to call. The DNA of the CDR3 is TGTGCCAGCAGTGTCATCCGGGGTTCGAACACCATATATTTT. It encodes CASSVIRGSNTIYF.